Below, one T cell receptor beta chain is given with its context. The antigen remains unidentified. Each donor was a Caucasian adult residing in Nashville, Tennessee. The germline CDR1 and CDR2 sequences are MDHEN and SYDVKM. The ends lost 2 bases at V and 5 bases at J; junction bases unmatched: 15. This CDR3 is built from 20 residues. The source of the sample is a study of shared clonotypes between healthy human individuals. Overall study context: A couple of women and a few men aged 18 to 49 served as donors. Study-level results: Generally, naive subsets came out with larger estimated richness than memory subsets.

Deep was the level used in running the assay. The assay was immunoSEQ multiplex PCR, and TCRdb's table has in-frame clones only and misses some. Of 200,000 to 250,000 clones listed, 65% to 70% are singletons. Sequences were obtained from memory CD4+ T cells sorted from blood. Subset described: CD45RA-negative fraction. This TCR was recovered from a man aged 30 to 45 in good health. This chain uses TRBV28 with TRBJ2-5; TRBD2 matches at 15 bases. The CDR3 region has the DNA TGTGCCAGCAGTTTAGCTGGAGGTTGGACTAGCGGGAGGGCCTGGGAGACCCAGTACTTC. Residues: CASSLAGGWTSGRAWETQYF. The full variable domain, its missing parts supplied by reference TRBV28 and TRBJ2-5, is DVKVTQSSRYLVKRTGEKVFLECVQDMDHENMFWYRQDPGLGLRLIYFSYDVKMKEKGDIPEGYSVSREKKERFSLILESASTNQTSMYLCASSLAGGWTSGRAWETQYFGPGTRLLVL.